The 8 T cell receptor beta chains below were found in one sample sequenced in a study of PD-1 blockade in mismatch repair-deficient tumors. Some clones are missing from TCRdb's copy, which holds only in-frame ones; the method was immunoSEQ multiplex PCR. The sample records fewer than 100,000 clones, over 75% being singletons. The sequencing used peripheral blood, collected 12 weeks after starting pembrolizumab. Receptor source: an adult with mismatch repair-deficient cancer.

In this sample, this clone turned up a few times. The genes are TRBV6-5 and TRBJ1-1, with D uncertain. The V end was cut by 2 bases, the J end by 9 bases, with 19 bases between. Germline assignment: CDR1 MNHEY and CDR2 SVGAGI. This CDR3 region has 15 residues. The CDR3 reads CASSYGIRVVDKAFF. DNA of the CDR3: TGTGCCAGCAGTTACGGAATTAGGGTCGTTGATAAAGCTTTCTTT.

CDR3 sequence (DNA): TGTGCCAGCAGCTCGGTGGCGGTTCCCTACGAGCAGTACTTC. Residues: CASSSVAVPYEQYF. The V gene is TRBV6-5, the J gene TRBJ2-7, with D hard to call. The ends were cut back, 6 bases at V and 2 bases at J, with 14 bases in the middle. In germline, CDR1 is MNHEY, CDR2 SVGAGI. The CDR3 spans 14 residues.

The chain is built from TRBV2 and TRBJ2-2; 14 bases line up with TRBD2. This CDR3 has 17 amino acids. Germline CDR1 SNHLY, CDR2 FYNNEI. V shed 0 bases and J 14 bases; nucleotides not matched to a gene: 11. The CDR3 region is CASSEANLRTSGRSLFF. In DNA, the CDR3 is TGTGCCAGCAGTGAAGCCAACTTAAGGACTAGCGGGAGGAGTCTGTTTTTT. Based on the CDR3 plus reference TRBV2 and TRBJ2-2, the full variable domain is EPEVTQTPSHQVTQMGQEVILRCVPISNHLYFYWYRQILGQKVEFLVSFYNNEISEKSEIFDDQFSVERPDGSNFTLKIRSTKLEDSAMYFCASSEANLRTSGRSLFFGEGSRLTVL.

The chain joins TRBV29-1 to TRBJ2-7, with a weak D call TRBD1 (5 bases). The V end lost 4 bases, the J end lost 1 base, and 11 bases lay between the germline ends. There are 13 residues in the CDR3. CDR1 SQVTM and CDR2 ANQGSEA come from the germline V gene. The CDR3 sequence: CSVVTGPSYEQYF. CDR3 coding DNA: TGCAGCGTTGTAACAGGCCCTTCCTACGAGCAGTACTTC.

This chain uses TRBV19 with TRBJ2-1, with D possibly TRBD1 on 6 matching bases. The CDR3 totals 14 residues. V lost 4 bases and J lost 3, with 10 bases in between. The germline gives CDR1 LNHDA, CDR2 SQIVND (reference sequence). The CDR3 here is CASSKTGYYNEQFF. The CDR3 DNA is TGTGCCAGTAGTAAGACAGGATACTACAATGAGCAGTTCTTC.

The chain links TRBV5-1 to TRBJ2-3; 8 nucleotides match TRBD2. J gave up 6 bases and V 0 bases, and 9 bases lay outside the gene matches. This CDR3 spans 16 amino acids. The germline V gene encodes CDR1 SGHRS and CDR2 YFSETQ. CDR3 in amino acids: CASSLAREGLSDTQYF. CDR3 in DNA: TGCGCCAGCAGCTTGGCCCGGGAGGGCCTTTCGGATACGCAGTATTTT. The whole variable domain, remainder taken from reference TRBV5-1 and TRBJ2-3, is KAGVTQTPRYLIKTRGQQVTLSCSPISGHRSVSWYQQTPGQGLQFLFEYFSETQRNKGNFPGRFSGRQFSNSRSEMNVSTLELGDSALYLCASSLAREGLSDTQYFGPGTRLTVL.

CDR3 loop: CASSVGDGIPDTQYF. The CDR3 nucleotides are TGTGCCAGCAGCGTAGGAGACGGGATCCCAGATACGCAGTATTTT. V usage is TRBV9 and J usage is TRBJ2-3, with D tentatively TRBD2 (5 bases). V shed 0 bases and J shed 4 bases, with 12 bases lying between them. Germline V lookup: CDR1 SGDLS, CDR2 YYNGEE. The CDR3 totals 15 residues.

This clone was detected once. CDR3 in DNA: TGCAGCGTCCCTCACGGACAGGGGGAAGCTTTCTTT. The encoded protein is CSVPHGQGEAFF. The J gene is TRBJ1-1, the V gene TRBV29-1, with 9 bases fitting TRBD1. The CDR3 runs to 12 residues. Trimming at V came to 6 bases and at J to 8 bases, leaving 7 bases not matched to a gene. Per germline, CDR1 SQVTM and CDR2 ANQGSEA.